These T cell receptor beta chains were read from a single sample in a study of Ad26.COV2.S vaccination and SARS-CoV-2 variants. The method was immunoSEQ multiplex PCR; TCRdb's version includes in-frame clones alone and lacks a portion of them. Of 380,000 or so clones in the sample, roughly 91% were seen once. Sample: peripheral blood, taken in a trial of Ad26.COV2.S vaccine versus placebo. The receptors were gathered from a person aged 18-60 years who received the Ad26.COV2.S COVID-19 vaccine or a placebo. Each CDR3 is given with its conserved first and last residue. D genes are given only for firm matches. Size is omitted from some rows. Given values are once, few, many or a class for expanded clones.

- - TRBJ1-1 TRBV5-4 CASSLLGEEAFF TGTGCCAGCAGCTTGCTTGGTGAGGAAGCTTTCTTT
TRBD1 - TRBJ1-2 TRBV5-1 CASSPNRDSIYGYTF TGCGCCAGCAGCCCAAATCGGGACAGTATCTATGGCTACACCTTC
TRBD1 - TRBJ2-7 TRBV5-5 CASSNRPTGYEQYF TGTGCCAGCAGCAATCGTCCGACAGGGTACGAGCAGTACTTC
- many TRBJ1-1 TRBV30 CAWSPWTGATEAFF TGTGCCTGGAGTCCATGGACCGGGGCCACTGAAGCTTTCTTT
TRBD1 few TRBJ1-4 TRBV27 CASRNLGTGSQTNEKLFF TGTGCCAGCAGGAACCTTGGGACAGGATCCCAAACTAATGAAAAACTGTTTTTT
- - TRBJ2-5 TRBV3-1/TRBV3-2 CASSQEGRVYETQYF TGTGCCAGCAGCCAAGAGGGCAGGGTCTACGAGACCCAGTACTTC
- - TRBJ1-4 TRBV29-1 CSGSRRGPNEKLFF TGCAGCGGAAGCAGGCGGGGTCCAAACGAAAAACTGTTTTTT
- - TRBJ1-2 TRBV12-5 CASGLDRYYGYTF TGTGCTAGTGGTTTAGACCGGTACTATGGCTACACCTTC
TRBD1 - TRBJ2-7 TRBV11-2 CASSLAGGSYEQYF TGTGCCAGCAGCTTAGCAGGGGGATCCTACGAGCAGTACTTC
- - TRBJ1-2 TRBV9 CASSGGVGWGGYTF TGTGCCAGCAGCGGAGGTGTAGGGTGGGGTGGCTACACCTTC
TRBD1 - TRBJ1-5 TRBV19 CASRLVTGKGGNQPQHF TGTGCCAGTAGACTGGTGACAGGGAAAGGGGGGAATCAGCCCCAGCATTTT
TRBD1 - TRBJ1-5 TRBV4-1 CASSQDRTGGQPQHF TGCGCCAGCAGCCAAGATCGGACAGGTGGCCAGCCCCAGCATTTT
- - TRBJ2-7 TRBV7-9 CASSLGLGVPYEQYF TGTGCCAGCAGCTTAGGGTTGGGGGTTCCCTACGAGCAGTACTTC
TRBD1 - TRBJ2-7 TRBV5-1 CASSLDGTGWDEQYF TGCGCCAGCAGCTTGGACGGGACAGGGTGGGACGAGCAGTACTTC
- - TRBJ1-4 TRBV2 CASSESGYEKLFF TGTGCCAGCAGTGAATCTGGTTATGAAAAACTGTTTTTT
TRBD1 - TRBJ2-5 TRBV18 CASSPARGRPYQETQYF TGTGCCAGCTCACCCGCCAGGGGGCGACCGTACCAAGAGACCCAGTACTTC
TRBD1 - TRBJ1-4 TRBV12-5 CASGFTTGDRDNEKLFF TGTGCTAGTGGTTTCACCACTGGGGACAGGGACAATGAAAAACTGTTTTTT
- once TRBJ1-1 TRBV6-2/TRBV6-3 CASSWGVKIGQITEAFF TGTGCCAGCAGTTGGGGAGTCAAGATAGGACAGATTACTGAAGCTTTCTTT
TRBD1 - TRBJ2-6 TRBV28 CASRPTGSGANVLTF TGTGCCAGCAGACCGACAGGGTCTGGGGCCAACGTCCTGACTTTC
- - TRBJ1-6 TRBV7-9 CASSYYGHRVGDSPLHF TGTGCCAGCAGCTACTACGGACACCGAGTTGGGGATTCACCCCTCCACTTT
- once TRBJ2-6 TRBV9 CASSVGGSGANVLTF TGTGCCAGCAGCGTAGGGGGTTCTGGGGCCAACGTCCTGACTTTC
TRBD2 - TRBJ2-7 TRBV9 CASSVASGPAYEQYF TGTGCCAGCAGCGTGGCTAGCGGGCCAGCCTACGAGCAGTACTTC
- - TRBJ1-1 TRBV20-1 CSAGGAARNFF TGCAGTGCCGGGGGGGCAGCACGGAATTTCTTT
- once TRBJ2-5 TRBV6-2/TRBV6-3 CASSPLLGALETQYF TGTGCCAGCAGTCCCTTATTGGGGGCCCTAGAGACCCAGTACTTC
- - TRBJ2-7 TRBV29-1 CSVEDQGNYEQYF TGCAGCGTTGAAGATCAGGGTAACTACGAGCAGTACTTC
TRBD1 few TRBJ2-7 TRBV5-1 CASSLATGTEQYF TGCGCCAGCAGCCTGGCGACAGGGACCGAGCAGTACTTC
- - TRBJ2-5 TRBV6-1 CASSEVGLLETQYF TGTGCCAGCAGTGAAGTGGGGCTATTAGAGACCCAGTACTTC
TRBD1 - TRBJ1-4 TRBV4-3 CASSQGQGPNEKLFF TGCGCCAGCAGCCAGGGACAGGGACCCAATGAAAAACTGTTTTTT
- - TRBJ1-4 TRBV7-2 CASSLKQVGTNEKLFF TGTGCCAGCAGCTTAAAACAGGTCGGGACTAATGAAAAACTGTTTTTT
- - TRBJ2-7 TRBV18 CASSSGEVEQYF TGTGCCAGCTCTTCAGGGGAAGTTGAGCAGTACTTC
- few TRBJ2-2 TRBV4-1 CASSPPRGDRGTGELFF TGCGCCAGCAGCCCCCCAAGGGGGGATCGGGGCACCGGGGAGCTGTTTTTT
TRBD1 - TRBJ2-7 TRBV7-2 CASSGDRGGYEQYF TGTGCCAGCAGCGGGGACAGGGGTGGCTACGAGCAGTACTTC
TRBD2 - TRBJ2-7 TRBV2 CASSEDIERGLSYEQYF TGTGCCAGCAGTGAAGATATAGAGCGGGGGCTCTCCTACGAGCAGTACTTC
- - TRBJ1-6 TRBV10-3 CAISGSANNSPLHF TGTGCCATCAGTGGCTCGGCTAATAATTCACCCCTCCACTTT
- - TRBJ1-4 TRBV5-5 CASSFEAGRGEKLFF TGTGCCAGCAGCTTTGAGGCAGGGCGCGGTGAAAAACTGTTTTTT
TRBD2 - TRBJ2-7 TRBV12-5 CASASGGTSFLHEQYF TGTGCTAGTGCTTCCGGTGGGACTAGTTTTCTCCACGAGCAGTACTTC
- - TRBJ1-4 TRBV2 CASSVGANEKLFF TGTGCCAGCAGTGTCGGGGCTAATGAAAAACTGTTTTTT
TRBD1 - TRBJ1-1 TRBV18 CASSATGVTEAFF TGTGCCAGCTCAGCTACAGGGGTCACTGAAGCTTTCTTT
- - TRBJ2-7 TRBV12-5 CASGLNPAGIPYEQYF TGTGCTAGTGGTTTGAACCCGGCAGGGATCCCCTACGAGCAGTACTTC
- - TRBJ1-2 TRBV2 CASTGSGNYGYTF TGTGCCAGCACGGGAAGTGGAAACTATGGCTACACCTTC
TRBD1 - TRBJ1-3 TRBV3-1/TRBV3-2 CASSQDGTGGNTIYF TGTGCCAGCAGCCAAGACGGGACAGGAGGAAACACCATATATTTT
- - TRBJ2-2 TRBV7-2 CASSPKGYTGELFF TGTGCCAGCAGCCCGAAGGGGTACACCGGGGAGCTGTTTTTT
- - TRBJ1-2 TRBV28 CASSLSVNYGYTF TGTGCCAGCAGTTTGTCGGTTAACTATGGCTACACCTTC